This passage covers 31 T cell receptor beta chains from one sample sequenced in a study of blood T cell repertoires in COVID-19. Here immunoSEQ multiplex PCR was the method, and the copy in TCRdb shows in-frame clones only, minus some. The data show more than 350,000 clones, about 88% seen once. The sample comprised PBMCs or T cells enriched from blood (not recorded which). These TCRs come from a woman under 30 who had been exposed to COVID-19.

The rearrangement joins TRBV11-2 to TRBJ2-1; possible D gene TRBD2, 6 bases. Per germline, CDR1 SGHAT and CDR2 FQNNGV. The CDR3 consists of 17 residues. Trimming took off 7 bases at V and 2 bases at J, with 21 bases between the two ends. CDR3 in DNA: TGTGCCAGCAACTCCCCCTCCGGCGCGGGACCCTACAATGAGCAGTTCTTC. Protein: CASNSPSGAGPYNEQFF.

This sequence joins TRBV18 and TRBJ2-7; tentative D call: TRBD1 (5 bases). The CDR3 has 12 amino acids. Germline CDR1 and CDR2: KGHSH and LQKENI. V gave up 5 bases and J gave up 3 bases, with 8 bases separating them. CDR3 protein: CASSIQDYEQYF. CDR3 coding DNA: TGTGCCAGCTCAATACAGGACTACGAGCAGTACTTC.

In regard to this clone: A read error may account for a junction end that differs from germline. The same CDR3 also results from other DNA sequences found in this sample. The rearrangement joins TRBV7-7 to TRBJ2-7, with TRBD2 identical over 13 bases. CDR1 is SSHAT and CDR2 is FNYEAQ in the germline V gene (reference sequence). The CDR3 consists of 15 residues. This chain's CDR3 is CASSPLAGGSYEQYF. In nucleotides, the CDR3 is TGTGCTAGCAGCCCACTAGCGGGGGGGAGCTACGAGCAGTACTTC.

Points on this clone: The sample holds other DNA sequences that translate to the same CDR3. The rearrangement links TRBV27 to TRBJ2-7; D possibly corresponds to TRBD2 (5 bases). Trimming took 5 bases from V and 4 from J, leaving 12 bases between them. CDR3 length: 13 residues. Germline CDR1 MNHEY, CDR2 SMNVEV (reference sequence). The CDR3 DNA is TGTGCCAGCAGTCTAGGCAGAGGGTACGAGCAGTACTTC. As protein: CASSLGRGYEQYF.

About this clone itself: This sample includes further DNA sequences coding for the same CDR3. The chain links TRBV6-1 to TRBJ2-1; 10 nucleotides match TRBD2. Germline loops: CDR1 MNHNS, CDR2 SASEGT. The V segment lost 4 bases and the J segment 0 bases; nucleotides outside the gene matches: 0. This CDR3 region has 15 residues. The CDR3 nucleotides read TGTGCCAGCAGTGTAGCGGGAGGCTCCTACAATGAGCAGTTCTTC. Amino acid sequence: CASSVAGGSYNEQFF.

This clone showed up just once. The rearrangement uses TRBV6-2 or TRBV6-3 and TRBJ1-2, with TRBD1 matching 10 bases. Germline lookup yields CDR1 MNHEY and CDR2 SVGEGT. This CDR3 is 13 amino acids long. V lost 4 bases and J lost 7; bases outside the gene matches: 3. Here the CDR3 DNA reads TGTGCCAGCAGTTGGGACAGGGGCGGTGGCTACACCTTC. Amino acid sequence: CASSWDRGGGYTF.

This chain connects TRBV24-1 to TRBJ2-3, with D possibly TRBD2 on 6 matching bases. The germline V and J ends were trimmed by 3 bases and 0 bases, with 12 bases remaining between them. The germline CDR1 and CDR2 sequences are KGHDR and SFDVKD. The CDR3 has 16 amino acids. The CDR3 region is CATSDAKRASTDTQYF. DNA of the CDR3: TGTGCCACCAGTGATGCCAAGCGGGCTAGCACAGATACGCAGTATTTT.

The chain recombines TRBV11-3 with TRBJ2-1; 8 nucleotides align to TRBD2. The ends lost 2 bases at V and 7 bases at J; junction bases unmatched: 4. CDR3 length equals 14 residues. CDR1 and CDR2 (germline): SGHNT, YENEEA. DNA of the CDR3: TGTGCCAGCAGCTTATACGGGACTAGTAATGAGCAGTTCTTC. Translation: CASSLYGTSNEQFF.

This chain joins TRBV5-5 and TRBJ2-5; D not resolved. The CDR3 sequence is 13 residues long. V lost 2 bases and J 0 bases, leaving 5 bases between the germline ends. Looked up from germline, CDR1 is SGHKS and CDR2 is YYEKEE (reference sequence). Written as DNA, the CDR3 is TGTGCCAGCAGCTTAGCTTACCAAGAGACCCAGTACTTC. Protein: CASSLAYQETQYF.

The J gene is TRBJ1-6, the V gene TRBV5-1; a possible D gene is TRBD1 (5 bases). Germline assignment: CDR1 SGHRS and CDR2 YFSETQ. The V end lost 2 bases, the J end lost 0 bases, and 12 bases lay between the germline ends. This CDR3 has 17 residues. CDR3 nucleotide sequence: TGCGCCAGCAGCTTAAACGGACAAAGCTCCTATAATTCACCCCTCCACTTT. Residues: CASSLNGQSSYNSPLHF.

The chain joins TRBV5-1 to TRBJ2-7, with 7 bases aligning to TRBD1. The CDR3 covers 17 residues. After removal of 3 bases from V and 3 bases from J, the junction contained 15 bases not matched to a gene. Per the germline V gene, CDR1 is SGHRS and CDR2 is YFSETQ. CDR3 nucleotide sequence: TGCGCCAGCAGCTCCAACCCAGCCGGGACAGACCTCTACGAGCAGTACTTC. This translates into CASSSNPAGTDLYEQYF. Looking up the rest from reference TRBV5-1 and TRBJ2-7 gives the full variable domain: KAGVTQTPRYLIKTRGQQVTLSCSPISGHRSVSWYQQTPGQGLQFLFEYFSETQRNKGNFPGRFSGRQFSNSRSEMNVSTLELGDSALYLCASSSNPAGTDLYEQYFGPGTRLTVT.

This sequence joins TRBV25-1 and TRBJ2-7; D possibly corresponds to TRBD2 (7 bases). CDR3 length equals 14 residues. Germline V CDR1 and CDR2: MGHDK, SYGVNS. Trimming shortened V by 5 bases and J by 1 base, and 12 bases separated the two germline ends. The CDR3 region is CASSLGGRSYEQYF. As DNA, the CDR3 is TGTGCCAGCAGTCTCGGGGGGCGGTCCTACGAGCAGTACTTC.

CDR3 in amino acids: CASSQDSGQAISGANVLTF. Written as DNA, the CDR3 is TGTGCCAGCAGCCAAGATTCTGGGCAGGCCATCTCTGGGGCCAACGTCCTGACTTTC. The chain is built from TRBV3-1 (or the pseudogene TRBV3-2) and TRBJ2-6; D remains unclear. This CDR3 contains 19 residues. CDR1 and CDR2 (germline): LGHDT, YNNKEL (reference sequence). The germline V and J ends were trimmed by 0 bases and 0 bases, with 15 bases remaining between them.

The genes are TRBV6-5 and TRBJ2-2; 7 bases are shared with TRBD2. The CDR3 covers 15 residues. Germline CDR1 and CDR2: MNHEY and SVGAGI. Unmatched junction bases numbered 11, after V lost 9 bases and J lost 4 bases. The CDR3 DNA follows: TGTGCCAGTTTTCCGTTCCTAGCGGCCACCGGGGAGCTGTTTTTT. It encodes CASFPFLAATGELFF.

The table lists this clone with a few counts. The chain couples TRBV7-8 to TRBJ2-7; a possible D gene is TRBD2 (7 bases). Germline values: CDR1 SGHVS, CDR2 FQNEAQ. V shed 1 base and J shed 2 bases, with 18 bases lying between them. The CDR3 contains 17 residues. CDR3 protein: CASSLGAGLGGAYEQYF. The CDR3 DNA reads TGTGCCAGCAGCTTAGGAGCCGGACTAGGGGGGGCCTACGAGCAGTACTTC.

V usage is TRBV9 and J usage is TRBJ2-1; 7 positions agree with TRBD2. With 3 bases clipped from V and 5 bases from J, the junction kept 11 bases outside the gene matches. The CDR3 runs to 16 residues. CDR1 and CDR2 (germline): SGDLS, YYNGEE. CDR3 loop: CASSGTSGIPHNEQFF. The CDR3 nucleotides are TGTGCCAGCAGCGGGACCAGCGGGATTCCCCACAATGAGCAGTTCTTC. The full variable domain, in which reference TRBV9 and TRBJ2-1 provide the parts outside the CDR3, is DSGVTQTPKHLITATGQRVTLRCSPRSGDLSVYWYQQSLDQGLQFLIQYYNGEERAKGNILERFSAQQFPDLHSELNLSSLELGDSALYFCASSGTSGIPHNEQFFGPGTRLTVL.

This chain joins TRBV20-1 and TRBJ2-3; the D gene is possibly TRBD1 (6 bases). CDR1 and CDR2 (germline): DFQATT, SNEGSKA (reference sequence). V was clipped by 6 bases and J by 6 bases, with 10 bases between them. This CDR3 contains 11 residues. The CDR3 nucleotides read TGCAGTGCCAGGGGCCCGGATACGCAGTATTTT. Translation gives CSARGPDTQYF.

The gene calls are TRBV6-5 and TRBJ2-4; 7 bases are a match to TRBD1. Losses at the gene ends were 11 bases for V and 1 base for J; bases not matched to a gene: 2. CDR1 and CDR2 from the germline V gene are MNHEY and SVGAGI. The CDR3 length is 12 residues. The CDR3 reads CAVGQAKNIQYF. Here the CDR3 DNA reads TGTGCCGTGGGACAGGCCAAAAACATTCAGTACTTC.

The rearrangement uses TRBV25-1 and TRBJ2-5; 13 nucleotides align to TRBD2. Germline V CDR1 and CDR2: MGHDK, SYGVNS. CDR3 length: 16 residues. V lost 2 bases to trimming and J lost 5 bases; unmatched junction nucleotides: 5. This CDR3 is CASSEGTSGNSETQYF. The CDR3, as DNA: TGTGCCAGCAGTGAAGGGACTAGCGGGAACTCGGAGACCCAGTACTTC.

The CDR3 sequence is CASSKVRESKADRGEAFF. Here the CDR3 DNA reads TGTGCCAGCAGCAAAGTTAGAGAGTCGAAGGCTGATAGGGGTGAAGCTTTCTTT. This chain joins TRBV21-1 and TRBJ1-1; the D segment call TRBD1 is taken from the table without a DNA check. TRBV21-1 represents a pseudogene. The CDR3 sequence is 18 residues long.

The chain links TRBV19 to TRBJ2-1; 7 nucleotides agree with TRBD1. The V and J ends lost 6 bases and 1 base, in that order; junction bases with no gene match: 6. Germline CDR1 reads LNHDA; CDR2 reads SQIVND (reference sequence). There are 15 residues in the CDR3. The CDR3 reads CASSPGGHSYNEQFF. CDR3 DNA sequence: TGTGCCAGTAGCCCAGGGGGACATTCCTACAATGAGCAGTTCTTC.

J is TRBJ1-2 and V is TRBV27; maybe TRBD1 (6 bases). V was trimmed by 4 bases and J by 2 bases, leaving 8 bases between them. Per the germline V gene, CDR1 is MNHEY and CDR2 is SMNVEV (reference sequence). The CDR3 spans 13 residues. CDR3 bases: TGTGCCAGCAGTTACACAGGGAACTATGGCTACACCTTC. This sequence encodes CASSYTGNYGYTF.

The chain uses TRBV3-1 (or the pseudogene TRBV3-2) and TRBJ1-1; 7 nucleotides line up with TRBD1. CDR3 size: 15 residues. J gave up 1 base and V 2 bases, and 4 bases lay outside the gene matches. From germline, CDR1 is LGHDT and CDR2 YNNKEL (reference sequence). CDR3 residues: CASSQKDRTNTEAFF. The CDR3 region has the DNA TGTGCCAGCAGCCAAAAGGACAGGACGAACACTGAAGCTTTCTTT.

CDR3 nucleotide sequence: TGTGCCAGCTCACCCCCCACGGGACAGTATAATTCACCCCTCCACTTT. It is translated as CASSPPTGQYNSPLHF. The chain recombines TRBV18 with TRBJ1-6; 7 nucleotides agree with TRBD1. Germline-derived CDR1 and CDR2 are KGHSH and LQKENI. Trimming removed 3 bases from V and 4 bases from J; junction bases left unmatched: 6. This CDR3 contains 16 residues.

This sequence joins TRBV30 and TRBJ2-7, with 7 bases lining up with TRBD2. CDR1 is GTSNPN and CDR2 is SVGIG in the germline V gene (reference sequence). Losses at the gene ends were 4 bases for V and 5 bases for J; bases not matched to a gene: 5. This CDR3 has 12 residues. CDR3 sequence: CAWTAGVHEQYF. In DNA, the CDR3 is TGTGCCTGGACTGCGGGGGTCCACGAGCAGTACTTC.

The J gene is TRBJ1-5, the V gene TRBV4-2; 8 bases are shared with TRBD1. Germline V gene sequence: CDR1 LGHNA, CDR2 YNFKEQ. Germline trimming cut 4 bases from V and 6 bases from J; bases unmatched to any gene: 14. CDR3 length equals 17 residues. The CDR3 protein is CASSPVAGGELGQPQHF. CDR3 nucleotide sequence: TGTGCCAGCAGCCCCGTGGCAGGGGGCGAGTTAGGTCAGCCCCAGCATTTT.

The rearrangement links TRBV9 to TRBJ2-1; 8 bases agree with TRBD2. The CDR3 runs to 16 residues. Germline V gives CDR1 SGDLS, CDR2 YYNGEE. V lost 3 bases to trimming and J lost 5 bases; unmatched junction nucleotides: 10. CDR3 coding DNA: TGTGCCAGCAGCGGACGGACGGGCGGGGGGAACAATGAGCAGTTCTTC. Amino acid sequence: CASSGRTGGGNNEQFF. Together with reference TRBV9 and TRBJ2-1, the CDR3 gives the full variable domain: DSGVTQTPKHLITATGQRVTLRCSPRSGDLSVYWYQQSLDQGLQFLIQYYNGEERAKGNILERFSAQQFPDLHSELNLSSLELGDSALYFCASSGRTGGGNNEQFFGPGTRLTVL.

The J gene is TRBJ1-4, the V gene TRBV7-9; TRBD1 matches 9 bases. Germline V CDR1 and CDR2: SEHNR, FQNEAQ (reference sequence). CDR3 length equals 15 residues. The V and J ends lost 4 bases and 7 bases, in that order; junction bases with no gene match: 7. CDR3 sequence: CASSSGQGSGEKLFF. CDR3 bases: TGTGCCAGCAGCTCCGGACAGGGGAGCGGTGAAAAACTGTTTTTT.

This chain joins TRBV2 and TRBJ1-1; the match to TRBD1 covers 10 bases. Germline V lookup: CDR1 SNHLY, CDR2 FYNNEI. There are 14 residues in the CDR3. V lost 7 bases, J lost 5 bases, and 7 bases stayed unmatched. CDR3: CASTRQGAGTEAFF. CDR3 sequence (DNA): TGTGCCAGCACCAGACAGGGGGCCGGGACTGAAGCTTTCTTT.

The chain combines TRBV28 with TRBJ2-7; the D is unclear. Germline loops: CDR1 MDHEN, CDR2 SYDVKM. The V and J ends lost 10 bases and 3 bases respectively, with 25 bases between them. CDR3 size: 16 residues. For the CDR3, the DNA is TGTGCCATTGGTCTTGGTACCTCGATGCGGAGCTACGAGCAGTACTTC. Its translation: CAIGLGTSMRSYEQYF.

The chain couples TRBV3-1 (or the pseudogene TRBV3-2) to TRBJ1-2; D is possibly TRBD1 (6 bases). The V gene's germline CDR1 is LGHDT and CDR2 YNNKEL (reference sequence). V was pared by 3 bases and J by 2 bases, with 13 bases between. CDR3 size: 15 residues. CDR3 protein: CASSHGDIKNYGYTF. In DNA, the CDR3 is TGTGCCAGCAGCCACGGGGACATAAAGAACTATGGCTACACCTTC.